This TCR beta chain was observed in a study of OX40 agonist ivuxolimab in advanced cancers. Points from the study as a whole: On average, CD8+ T cells had more expanded clones than CD4+.

The repertoire was sequenced with immunoSEQ multiplex PCR; TCRdb's copy has only in-frame clones and lacks some. Of some 85,000 clones listed, 90% to 95% are singletons. CDR1 and CDR2 from the germline V gene are MDHEN and SYDVKM. Trimming took 7 bases from V and 7 from J, leaving 19 bases between them. The CDR3 runs to 14 residues. Details on this clone: Its antigen remains unknown.

The sequence was collected from an adult with an advanced solid tumor such as melanoma, head and neck, liver or kidney cancer. V usage is TRBV28 and J usage is TRBJ1-1; perhaps TRBD1 as D (6 bases). The sample in question was CD4+ or CD8+ T cells sorted from blood, obtained in a trial of the OX40 agonist ivuxolimab. In nucleotides, the CDR3 is TGTGCCAGCACTCAGGGGACGGCGGGTTTTGAAGCTTTCTTT. Encoded protein: CASTQGTAGFEAFF.